Detailed here is one T cell receptor beta chain. What it recognizes is unknown. This entry is derived from a study of graft-versus-host responses after intestinal transplantation. Study-wide context: Multivisceral, liver-intestinal, or isolated intestinal transplants were given to recipients. For two to four years after anti-thymocyte globulin induction, all recipients took tacrolimus and steroids. Findings and limits, study-wide: Detected in recipient marrow were GvH clones, some of which were first observed in ileum or blood. Circulating GvH clones peaking coincided with falling HvG clones soon after transplant.

Clones were read by immunoSEQ multiplex PCR, and TCRdb kept only the in-frame ones, dropping some. Of roughly 100,000 clones in the sample, roughly 87% were seen once. CDR3 length equals 15 residues. Unmatched junction bases numbered 9, after V lost 6 bases and J lost 4 bases. Germline V CDR1 and CDR2: SNHLY, FYNNEI. This chain links TRBV2 with TRBJ2-5; 9 bases agree with TRBD2. Here the sequenced sample was unstimulated CD4+ T cells sorted from spleen or lymph node cells, taken before intestinal transplant. The TCR originated in a human donor who received an intestinal transplant. CDR3 residues: CASRLAGEALETQYF. The CDR3 DNA reads TGTGCCAGCAGGTTAGCGGGAGAGGCTTTAGAGACCCAGTACTTC.